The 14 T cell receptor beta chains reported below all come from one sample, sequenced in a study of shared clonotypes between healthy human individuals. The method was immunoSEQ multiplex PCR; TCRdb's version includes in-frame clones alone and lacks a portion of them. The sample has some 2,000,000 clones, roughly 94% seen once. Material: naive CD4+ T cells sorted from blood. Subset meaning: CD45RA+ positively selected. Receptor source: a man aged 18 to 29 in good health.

The CDR3 DNA reads TGTGCCAGCACCCGAGGGGTAAAGGGGGAGACCCAGTACTTC. Translation: CASTRGVKGETQYF. V and J are TRBV11-2 and TRBJ2-5, with D tentatively TRBD1 or TRBD2 (5 bases each). V lost 7 bases to trimming and J lost 5 bases, with 17 bases between them. This CDR3 is built from 14 residues. Germline V CDR1 and CDR2: SGHAT, FQNNGV.

The CDR3 nucleotides read TGTGCCAGCAGTGGGCCGGGACAGAAAAAAGAGACCCAGTACTTC. Its protein is CASSGPGQKKETQYF. The chain couples TRBV6-1 to TRBJ2-5, with 7 positions matching TRBD1. V was pared by 4 bases and J by 3 bases, with 8 bases of the junction left unmatched. Looked up from germline, CDR1 is MNHNS and CDR2 is SASEGT. This CDR3 region has 15 residues.

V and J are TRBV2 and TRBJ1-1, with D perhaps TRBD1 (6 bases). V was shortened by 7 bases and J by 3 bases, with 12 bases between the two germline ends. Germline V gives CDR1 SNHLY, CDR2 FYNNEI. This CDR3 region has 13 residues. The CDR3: CASTRRGDTEAFF. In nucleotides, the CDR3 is TGTGCCAGCACCCGAAGGGGGGACACTGAAGCTTTCTTT.

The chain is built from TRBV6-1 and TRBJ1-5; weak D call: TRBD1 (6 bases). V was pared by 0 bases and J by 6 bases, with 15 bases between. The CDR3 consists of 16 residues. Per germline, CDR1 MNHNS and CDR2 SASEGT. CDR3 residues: CASSEAGAFRGQPQHF. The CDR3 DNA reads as TGTGCCAGCAGTGAAGCGGGTGCGTTCAGGGGTCAGCCCCAGCATTTT.

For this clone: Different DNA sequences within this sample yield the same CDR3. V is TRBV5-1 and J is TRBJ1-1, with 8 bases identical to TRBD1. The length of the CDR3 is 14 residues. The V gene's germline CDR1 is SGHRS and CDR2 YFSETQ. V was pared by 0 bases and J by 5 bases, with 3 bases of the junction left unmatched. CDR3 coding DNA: TGCGCCAGCAGCTTGGCAGGGGGCGGAACTGAAGCTTTCTTT. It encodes CASSLAGGGTEAFF.

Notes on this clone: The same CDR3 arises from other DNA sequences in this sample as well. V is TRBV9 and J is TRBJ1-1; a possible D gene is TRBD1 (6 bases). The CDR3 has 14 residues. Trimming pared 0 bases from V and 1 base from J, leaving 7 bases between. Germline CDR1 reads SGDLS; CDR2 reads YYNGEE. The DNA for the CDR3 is TGTGCCAGCAGCGTAGTACAGGGGAACACTGAAGCTTTCTTT. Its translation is CASSVVQGNTEAFF. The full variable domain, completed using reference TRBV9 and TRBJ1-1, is DSGVTQTPKHLITATGQRVTLRCSPRSGDLSVYWYQQSLDQGLQFLIQYYNGEERAKGNILERFSAQQFPDLHSELNLSSLELGDSALYFCASSVVQGNTEAFFGQGTRLTVV.

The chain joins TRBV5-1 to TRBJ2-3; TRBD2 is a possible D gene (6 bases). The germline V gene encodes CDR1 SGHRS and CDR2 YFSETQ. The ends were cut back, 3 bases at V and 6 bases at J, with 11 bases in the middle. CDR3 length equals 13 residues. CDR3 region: CASSWRGGDTQYF. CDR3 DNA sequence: TGCGCCAGCAGCTGGCGGGGTGGGGATACGCAGTATTTT. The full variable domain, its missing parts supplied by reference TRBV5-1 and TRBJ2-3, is KAGVTQTPRYLIKTRGQQVTLSCSPISGHRSVSWYQQTPGQGLQFLFEYFSETQRNKGNFPGRFSGRQFSNSRSEMNVSTLELGDSALYLCASSWRGGDTQYFGPGTRLTVL.

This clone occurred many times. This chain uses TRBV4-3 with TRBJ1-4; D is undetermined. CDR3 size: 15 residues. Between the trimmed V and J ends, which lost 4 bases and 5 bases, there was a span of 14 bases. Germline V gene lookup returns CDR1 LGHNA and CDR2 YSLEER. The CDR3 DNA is TGCGCCAGCAGCCTTCAATTCGATGGCAATGAAAAACTGTTTTTT. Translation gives CASSLQFDGNEKLFF.

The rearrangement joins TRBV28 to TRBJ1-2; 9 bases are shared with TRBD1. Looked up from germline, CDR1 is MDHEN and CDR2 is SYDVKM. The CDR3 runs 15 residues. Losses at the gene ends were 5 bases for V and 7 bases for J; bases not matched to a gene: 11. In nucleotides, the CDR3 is TGTGCCAGCAGTGTCCAAACAGGGGGCCGGCTTGGCTACACCTTC. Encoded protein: CASSVQTGGRLGYTF.

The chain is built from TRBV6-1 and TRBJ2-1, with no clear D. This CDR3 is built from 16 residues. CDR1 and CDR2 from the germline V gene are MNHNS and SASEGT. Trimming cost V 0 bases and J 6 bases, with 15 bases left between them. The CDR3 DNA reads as TGTGCCAGCAGTGAAGCTCTTGGAGTGCAGACCAATGAGCAGTTCTTC. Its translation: CASSEALGVQTNEQFF.

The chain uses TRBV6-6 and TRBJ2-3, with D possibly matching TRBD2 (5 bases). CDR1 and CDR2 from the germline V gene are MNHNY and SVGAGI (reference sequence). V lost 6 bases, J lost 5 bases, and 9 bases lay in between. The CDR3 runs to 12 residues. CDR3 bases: TGTGCCAGCAGCCCTCGGGAAGATACGCAGTATTTT. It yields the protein CASSPREDTQYF.

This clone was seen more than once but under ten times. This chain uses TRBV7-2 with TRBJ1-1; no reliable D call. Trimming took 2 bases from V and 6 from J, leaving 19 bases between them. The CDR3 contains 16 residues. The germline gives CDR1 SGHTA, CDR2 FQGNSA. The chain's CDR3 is CASSLSGSWLGAEAFF. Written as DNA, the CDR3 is TGTGCCAGCAGCTTAAGTGGAAGCTGGCTGGGCGCTGAAGCTTTCTTT.

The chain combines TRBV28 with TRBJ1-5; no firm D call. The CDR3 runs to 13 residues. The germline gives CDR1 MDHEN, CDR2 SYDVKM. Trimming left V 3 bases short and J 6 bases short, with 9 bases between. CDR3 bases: TGTGCCAGCAGTTTTCCGGGGAGTCAGCCCCAGCATTTT. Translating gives CASSFPGSQPQHF.

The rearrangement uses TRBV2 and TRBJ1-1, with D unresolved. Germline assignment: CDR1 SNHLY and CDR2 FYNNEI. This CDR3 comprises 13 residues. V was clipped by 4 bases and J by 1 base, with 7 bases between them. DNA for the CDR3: TGTGCCAGCAGTGTTCGGGGGAACACTGAAGCTTTCTTT. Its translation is CASSVRGNTEAFF.